This TCR beta chain was sequenced for a study of T cells in Graves' hyperthyroidism and ophthalmopathy. Points from the study as a whole: From stable hyperthyroidism, ophthalmopathy was set apart by a 13 V-J model. Most thyroid-expanded clonotypes above 0.001 were also found in blood.

Amplification of TCR beta CDR3 regions used RNA as the template. HTBI primers were the set used in a first-round RT-PCR of the TCR CDR3. TCRdb reprocessed the multiplex PCR reads with MiXCR, giving one entry per CDR3 protein. Among hundreds of thousands of distinct CDR3 sequences listed, less than 15% were seen once. Germline CDR1 and CDR2: WNHNN and SYGVQD (reference sequence). CDR3 length equals 16 residues. On this clonotype itself: Its cognate antigen is unknown. Sequence at one end of the junction differs from germline and may be a read error.

Absence of ophthalmopathy progression within 18 months defined stable Graves' hyperthyroidism. Around 10 ml fresh peripheral blood yielded the PBMCs. The chain couples TRBV10-1 to TRBJ2-1; the D gene is possibly TRBD1 (6 bases). Specimen: blood. The sequence derives from a woman aged 18 to 35 with Graves' hyperthyroidism. The CDR3 reads CAGSEHRQGIYNEQFF. The CDR3 nucleotides read TGCGCCGGCAGTGAGCATCGGCAGGGGATCTACAATGAGCAGTTCTTC.